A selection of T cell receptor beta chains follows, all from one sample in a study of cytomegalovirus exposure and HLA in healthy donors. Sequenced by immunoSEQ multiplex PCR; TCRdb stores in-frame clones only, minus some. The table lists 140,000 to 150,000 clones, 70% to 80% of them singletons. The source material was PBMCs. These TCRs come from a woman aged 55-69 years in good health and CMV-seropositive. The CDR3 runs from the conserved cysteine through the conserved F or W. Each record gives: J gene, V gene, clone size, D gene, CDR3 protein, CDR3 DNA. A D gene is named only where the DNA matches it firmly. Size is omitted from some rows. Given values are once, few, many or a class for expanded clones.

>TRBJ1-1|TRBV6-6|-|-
CVSSPRYRHSNTEAFF
TGTGTCAGCAGTCCCCGGTACAGGCATTCTAACACTGAAGCTTTCTTT
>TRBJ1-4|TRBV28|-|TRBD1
CASSSTGATNEKLFF
TGTGCCAGCAGCTCCACAGGGGCAACTAATGAAAAACTGTTTTTT
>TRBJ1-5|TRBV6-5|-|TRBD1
CASRSGGGNQPQHF
TGTGCCAGCAGATCAGGGGGCGGCAATCAGCCCCAGCATTTT
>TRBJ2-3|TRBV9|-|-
CASSVLFGSTDTQYF
TGTGCCAGCAGCGTGTTATTCGGGAGCACAGATACGCAGTATTTT
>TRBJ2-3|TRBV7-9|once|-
CASSLIETSTDTQYF
TGTGCCAGCAGCTTAATTGAGACTAGCACAGATACGCAGTATTTT
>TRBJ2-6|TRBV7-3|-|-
CASSEGVRSGANVLTF
TGTGCCAGCAGCGAGGGGGTTCGGTCTGGGGCCAACGTCCTGACTTTC
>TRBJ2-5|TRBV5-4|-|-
CASSSRVEGETQYF
TGTGCCAGCAGCTCGCGGGTTGAGGGAGAGACCCAGTACTTC
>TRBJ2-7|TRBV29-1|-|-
CSVGSQGSLEQYF
TGCAGCGTTGGAAGTCAGGGCTCTCTGGAGCAGTACTTC
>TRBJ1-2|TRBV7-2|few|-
CASSLVAGPRGYTF
TGTGCCAGCAGCTTAGTAGCAGGGCCAAGGGGCTACACCTTC
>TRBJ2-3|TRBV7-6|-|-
CASSPGRGTDTQYF
TGTGCCAGCAGCCCCGGTAGGGGAACAGATACGCAGTATTTT